This T cell receptor beta chain was identified in a study of response to subunit inactivated influenza vaccine. Study results and limitations: Seasonal influenza vaccination, on each occasion, was suggested by the authors to recruit few new T cells.

With respect to this clonotype: The antigen is undetermined.

TCRdb re-called the RT-PCR reads through MiXCR, storing one row per CDR3 protein. The repertoire holds almost 600,000 distinct CDR3 sequences, 14% seen once, with around 10% in the top ten. The CDR3 covers 13 residues. V was shortened by 2 bases and J by 10 bases, with 10 bases between the two germline ends. Looked up from germline, CDR1 is KGHDR and CDR2 is SFDVKD. This receptor was taken from a man aged 50 to 60 who received an inactivated influenza vaccine. The genes are TRBV24-1 and TRBJ2-2; no clear D gene. This specimen was PBMCs from blood, taken 11 to 12 days after vaccination. The CDR3, as DNA: TGTGCCACCAGTGATTCGGCCCCGGAGGAGCTGTTTTTT. The encoded protein is CATSDSAPEELFF.